This T cell receptor beta chain came from a study of control samples from healthy donors and cancer patients. Clones were sequenced by immunoSEQ multiplex PCR, and TCRdb holds only the in-frame ones, with some missing. The data show just over 90,000 clones, around 87% seen once. This TCR derives from a woman between 50 and 59 years old in good health. Sequencing was performed on blood.

The CDR3, as DNA: TGTGCCAGCAGCCAATCAGCGGGGGCGTATTGTGGCTACACCTTC. It translates to CASSQSAGAYCGYTF. The J gene is TRBJ1-2, the V gene TRBV3-1 (or the pseudogene TRBV3-2); D perhaps matches TRBD1 (6 bases). Deletions cut 2 bases from V and 7 bases from J, with 17 bases between. CDR3 length: 15 residues. Per germline, CDR1 LGHDT and CDR2 YNNKEL (reference sequence).